This TCR beta chain was found in a study of molecular identifiers for immune sequencing clone quantification. Study information: In the replicates, RNA derived from roughly 20,000 or 100,000 naive CD8 cells was divided into five parts, and four were sequenced. General study findings and limits: Single-cell amounts of spiked Jurkat TCR RNA were reportedly detectable among about a million naive cells.

This CDR3 contains 15 residues. Trimming removed 3 bases from V and 6 bases from J; junction bases left unmatched: 6. Input for naive CD8 libraries was about 18,000 to 1,000,000 sorted cells; the RNA fraction used was 10%, 30% or 50%. Turning to this clonotype: The antigen remains unidentified.

TCRdb passed the PCR reads through MiXCR, listing each CDR3 protein once. Of over 600,000 distinct CDR3 sequences in the sample, roughly 21% were seen once. This rearrangement joins TRBV12-3 or TRBV12-4 to TRBJ2-1; 9 bases agree with TRBD2. This clonotype originated in a human donor in good health. Some libraries in this study had Jurkat cell RNA spiked in. The sequenced sample was naive CD8+ T cells from blood, with Jurkat cell RNA spiked in. As for subset: FACS-sorted CD8+CD4-CCR7+CD45RA+ naive T cells. The CDR3 coding sequence is TGTGCCAGCAGTTTCTATAGCGGGGGACCCAATGAGCAGTTCTTC. Its protein is CASSFYSGGPNEQFF.